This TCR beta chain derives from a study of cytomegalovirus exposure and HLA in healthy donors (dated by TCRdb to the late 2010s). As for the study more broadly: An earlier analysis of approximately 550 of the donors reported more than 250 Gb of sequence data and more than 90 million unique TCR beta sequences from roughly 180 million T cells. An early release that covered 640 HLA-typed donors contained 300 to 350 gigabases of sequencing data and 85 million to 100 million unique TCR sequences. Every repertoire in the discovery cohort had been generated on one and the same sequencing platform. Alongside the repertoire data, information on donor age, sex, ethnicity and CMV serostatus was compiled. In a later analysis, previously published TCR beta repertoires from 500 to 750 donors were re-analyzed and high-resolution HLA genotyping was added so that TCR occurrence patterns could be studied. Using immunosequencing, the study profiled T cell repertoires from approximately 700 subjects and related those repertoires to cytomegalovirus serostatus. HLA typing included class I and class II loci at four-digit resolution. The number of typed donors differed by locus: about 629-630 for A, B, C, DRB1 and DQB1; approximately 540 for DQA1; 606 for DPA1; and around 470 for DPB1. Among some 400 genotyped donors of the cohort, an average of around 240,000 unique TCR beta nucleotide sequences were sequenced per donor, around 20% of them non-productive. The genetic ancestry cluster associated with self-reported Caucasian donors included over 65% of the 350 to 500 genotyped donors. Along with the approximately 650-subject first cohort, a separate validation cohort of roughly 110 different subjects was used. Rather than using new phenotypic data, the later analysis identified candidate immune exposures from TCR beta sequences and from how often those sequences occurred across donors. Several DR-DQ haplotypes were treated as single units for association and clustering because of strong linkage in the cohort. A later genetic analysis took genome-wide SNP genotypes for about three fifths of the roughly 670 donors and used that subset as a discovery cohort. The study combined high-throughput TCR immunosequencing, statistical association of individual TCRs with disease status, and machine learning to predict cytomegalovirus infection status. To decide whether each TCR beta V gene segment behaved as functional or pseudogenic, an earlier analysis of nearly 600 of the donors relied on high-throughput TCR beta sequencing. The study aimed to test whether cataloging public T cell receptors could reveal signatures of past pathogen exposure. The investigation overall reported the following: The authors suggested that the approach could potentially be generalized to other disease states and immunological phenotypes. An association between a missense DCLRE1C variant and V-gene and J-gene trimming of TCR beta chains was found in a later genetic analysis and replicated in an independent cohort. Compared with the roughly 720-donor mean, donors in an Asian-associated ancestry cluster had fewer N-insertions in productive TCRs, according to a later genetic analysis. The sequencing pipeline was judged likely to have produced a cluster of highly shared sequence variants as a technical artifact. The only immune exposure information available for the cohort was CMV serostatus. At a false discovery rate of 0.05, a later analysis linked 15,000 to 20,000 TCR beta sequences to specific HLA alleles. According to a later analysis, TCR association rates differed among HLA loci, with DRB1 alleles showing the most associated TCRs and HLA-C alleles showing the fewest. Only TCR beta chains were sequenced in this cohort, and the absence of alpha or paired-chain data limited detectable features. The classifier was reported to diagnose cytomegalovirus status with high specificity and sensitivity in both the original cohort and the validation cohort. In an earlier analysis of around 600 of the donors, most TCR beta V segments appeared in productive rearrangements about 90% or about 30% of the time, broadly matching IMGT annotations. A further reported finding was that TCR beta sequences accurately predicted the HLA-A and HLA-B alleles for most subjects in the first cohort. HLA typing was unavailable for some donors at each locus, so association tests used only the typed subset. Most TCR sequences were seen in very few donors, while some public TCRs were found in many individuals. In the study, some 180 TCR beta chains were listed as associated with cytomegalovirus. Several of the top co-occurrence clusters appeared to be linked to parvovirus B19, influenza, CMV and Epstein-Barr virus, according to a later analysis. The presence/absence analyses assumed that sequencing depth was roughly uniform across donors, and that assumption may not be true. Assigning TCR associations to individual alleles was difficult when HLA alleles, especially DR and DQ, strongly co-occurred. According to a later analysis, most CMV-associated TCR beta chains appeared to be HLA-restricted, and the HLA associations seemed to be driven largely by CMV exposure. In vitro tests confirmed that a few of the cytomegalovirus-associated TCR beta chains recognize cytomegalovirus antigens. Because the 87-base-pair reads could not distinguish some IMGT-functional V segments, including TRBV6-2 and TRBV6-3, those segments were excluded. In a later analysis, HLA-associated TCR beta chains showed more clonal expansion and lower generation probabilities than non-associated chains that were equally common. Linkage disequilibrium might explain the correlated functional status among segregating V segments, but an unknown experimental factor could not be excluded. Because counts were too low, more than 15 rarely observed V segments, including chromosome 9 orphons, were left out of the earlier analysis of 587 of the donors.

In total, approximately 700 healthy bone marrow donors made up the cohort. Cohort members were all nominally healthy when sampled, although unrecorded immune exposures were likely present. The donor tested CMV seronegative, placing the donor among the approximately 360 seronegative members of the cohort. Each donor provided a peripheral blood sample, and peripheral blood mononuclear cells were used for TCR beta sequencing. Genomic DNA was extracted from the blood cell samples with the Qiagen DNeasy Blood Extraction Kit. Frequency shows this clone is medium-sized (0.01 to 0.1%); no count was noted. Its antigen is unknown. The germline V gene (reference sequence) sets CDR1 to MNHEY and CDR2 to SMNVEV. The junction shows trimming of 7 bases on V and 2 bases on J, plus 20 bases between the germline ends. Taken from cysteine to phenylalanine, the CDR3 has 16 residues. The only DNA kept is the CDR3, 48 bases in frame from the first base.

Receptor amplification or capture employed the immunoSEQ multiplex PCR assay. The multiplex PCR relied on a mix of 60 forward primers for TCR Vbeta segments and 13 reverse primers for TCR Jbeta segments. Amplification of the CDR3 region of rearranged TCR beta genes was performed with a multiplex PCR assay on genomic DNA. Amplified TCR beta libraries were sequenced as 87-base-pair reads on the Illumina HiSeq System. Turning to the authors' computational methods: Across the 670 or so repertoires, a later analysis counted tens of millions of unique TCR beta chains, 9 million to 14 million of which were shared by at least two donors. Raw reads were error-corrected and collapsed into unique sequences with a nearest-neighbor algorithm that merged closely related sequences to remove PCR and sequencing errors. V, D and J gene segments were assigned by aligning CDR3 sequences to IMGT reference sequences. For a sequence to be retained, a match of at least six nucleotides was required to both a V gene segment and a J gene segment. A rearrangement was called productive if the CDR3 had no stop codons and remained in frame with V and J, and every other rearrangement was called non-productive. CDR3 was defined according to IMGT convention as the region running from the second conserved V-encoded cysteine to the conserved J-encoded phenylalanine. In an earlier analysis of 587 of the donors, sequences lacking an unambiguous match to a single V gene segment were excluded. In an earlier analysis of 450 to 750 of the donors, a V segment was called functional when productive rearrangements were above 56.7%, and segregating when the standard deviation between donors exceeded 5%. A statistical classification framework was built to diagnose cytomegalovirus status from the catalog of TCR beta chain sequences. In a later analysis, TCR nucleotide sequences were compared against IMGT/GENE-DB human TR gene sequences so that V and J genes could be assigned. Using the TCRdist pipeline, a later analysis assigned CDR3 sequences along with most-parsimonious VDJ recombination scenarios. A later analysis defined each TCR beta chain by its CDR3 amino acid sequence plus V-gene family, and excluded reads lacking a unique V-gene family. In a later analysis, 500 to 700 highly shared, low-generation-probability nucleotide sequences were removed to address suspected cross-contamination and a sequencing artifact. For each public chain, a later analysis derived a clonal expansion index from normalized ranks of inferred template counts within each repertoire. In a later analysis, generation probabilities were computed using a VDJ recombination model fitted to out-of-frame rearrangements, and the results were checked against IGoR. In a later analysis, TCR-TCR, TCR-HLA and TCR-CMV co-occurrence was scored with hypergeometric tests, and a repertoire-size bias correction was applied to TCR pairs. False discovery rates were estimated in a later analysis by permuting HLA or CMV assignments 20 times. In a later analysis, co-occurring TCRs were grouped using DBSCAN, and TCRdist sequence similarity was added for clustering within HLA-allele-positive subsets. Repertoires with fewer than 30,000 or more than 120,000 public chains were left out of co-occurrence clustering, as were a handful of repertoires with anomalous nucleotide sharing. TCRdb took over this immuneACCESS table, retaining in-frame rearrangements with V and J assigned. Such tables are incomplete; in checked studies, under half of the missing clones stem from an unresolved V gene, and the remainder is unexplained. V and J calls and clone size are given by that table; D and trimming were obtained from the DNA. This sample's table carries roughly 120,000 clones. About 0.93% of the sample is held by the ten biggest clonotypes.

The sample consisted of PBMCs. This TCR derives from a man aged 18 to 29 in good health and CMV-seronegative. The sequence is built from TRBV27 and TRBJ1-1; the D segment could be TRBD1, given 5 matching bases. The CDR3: CASNLGGLQANTEAFF. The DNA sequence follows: TGTGCCAGCAACCTGGGTGGCCTACAGGCAAACACTGAAGCTTTCTTT.